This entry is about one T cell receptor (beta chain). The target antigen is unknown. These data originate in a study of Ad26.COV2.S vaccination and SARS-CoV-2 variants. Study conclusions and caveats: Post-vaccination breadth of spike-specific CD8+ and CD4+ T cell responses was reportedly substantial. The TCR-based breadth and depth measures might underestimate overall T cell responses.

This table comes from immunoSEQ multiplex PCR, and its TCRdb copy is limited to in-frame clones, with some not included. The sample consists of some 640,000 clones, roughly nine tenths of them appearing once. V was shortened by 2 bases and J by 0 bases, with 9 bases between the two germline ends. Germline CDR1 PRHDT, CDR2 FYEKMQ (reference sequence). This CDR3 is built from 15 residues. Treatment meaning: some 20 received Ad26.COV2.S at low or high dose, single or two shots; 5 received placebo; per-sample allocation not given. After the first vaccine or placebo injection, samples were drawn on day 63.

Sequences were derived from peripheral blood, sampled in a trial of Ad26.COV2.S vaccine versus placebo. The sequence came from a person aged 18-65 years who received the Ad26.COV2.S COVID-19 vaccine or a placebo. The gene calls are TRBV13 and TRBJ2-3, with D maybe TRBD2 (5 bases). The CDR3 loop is CASSLRAASTDTQYF. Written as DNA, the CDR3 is TGTGCCAGCAGCTTAAGAGCGGCTAGCACAGATACGCAGTATTTT.